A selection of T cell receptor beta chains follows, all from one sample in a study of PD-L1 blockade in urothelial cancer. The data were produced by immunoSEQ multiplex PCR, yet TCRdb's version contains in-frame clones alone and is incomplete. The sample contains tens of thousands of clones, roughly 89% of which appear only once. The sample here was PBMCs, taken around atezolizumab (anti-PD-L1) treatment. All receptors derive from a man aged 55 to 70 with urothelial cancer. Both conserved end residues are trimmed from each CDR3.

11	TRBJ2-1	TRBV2	ASSVDRGHTEF
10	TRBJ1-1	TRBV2	ASLQVYTEAF
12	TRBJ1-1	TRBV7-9	ASSLQGDITEAF
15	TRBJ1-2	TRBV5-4	ASSLGMSTGANYGYT
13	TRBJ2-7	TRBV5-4	ASSLLGLNSYEQY
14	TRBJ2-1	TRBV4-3	ASSQAGLAGGNEQF
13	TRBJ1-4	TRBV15	ATSIHKTGNEKLF
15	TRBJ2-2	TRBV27	ASSLLGLAGDTGELF
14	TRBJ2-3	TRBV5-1	ASSLWTGLGGDTQY
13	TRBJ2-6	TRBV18	ASSPGLSGANVLT
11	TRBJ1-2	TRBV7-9	ASSPQGALGYT
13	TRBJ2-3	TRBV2	ASSETAAGTDTQY
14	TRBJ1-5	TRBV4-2	ASSQPAYYSNQPQH
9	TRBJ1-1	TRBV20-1	SARDDTEAF
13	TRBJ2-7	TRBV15	ATSRTGGRFSEQY
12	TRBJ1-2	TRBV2	ASSERQGVAGYT
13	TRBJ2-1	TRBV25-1	ASSDRGSRENEQF
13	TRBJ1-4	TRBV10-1	ASSDPGTGVEKLF
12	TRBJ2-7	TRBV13	ASSLGGRSYEQY
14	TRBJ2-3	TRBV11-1	ASSFGLAGSTDTQY
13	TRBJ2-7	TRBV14	ASSQGQGFPYEQY
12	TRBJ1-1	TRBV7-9	ASSSGQMNTEAF
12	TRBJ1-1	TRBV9	ASSGDRMNTEAF
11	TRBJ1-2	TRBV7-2	ASSLTGYYGYT
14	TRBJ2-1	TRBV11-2	ASSLEERGGYNEQF
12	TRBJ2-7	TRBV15	ATSSAGVVYEQY
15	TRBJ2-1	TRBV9	ASSVGTSGRGGNEQF
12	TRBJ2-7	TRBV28	ASSRTSGTYEQY
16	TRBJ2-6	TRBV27	ASNAQGLSPSGANVLT
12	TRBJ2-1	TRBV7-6	ASSPKTSGNEQF
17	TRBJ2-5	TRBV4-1	ASSQMAPTTGGPGETQY
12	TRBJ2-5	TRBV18	ASSPDRAQETQY
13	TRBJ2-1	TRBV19	ASSIGSGSHNEQF
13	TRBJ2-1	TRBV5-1	ASSLGSSGAVEQF
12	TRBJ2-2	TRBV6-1	ASSADRGRRELF
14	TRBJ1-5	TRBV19	ATDVGRADVGQPQH
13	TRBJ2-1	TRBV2	ASSEWTSGRREQF
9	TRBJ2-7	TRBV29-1	SVETATEQY
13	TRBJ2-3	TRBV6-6	ASSAGLVRVDTQY
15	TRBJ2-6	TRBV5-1	ASSETTGPSGANVLT
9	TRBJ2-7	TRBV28	ASSLVREQY
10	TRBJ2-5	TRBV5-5	ASSLSGETQY
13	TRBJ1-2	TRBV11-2	ASSPTRDRGHGYT
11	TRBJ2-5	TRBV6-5	ASSRTRGETQY
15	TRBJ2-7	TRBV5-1	ASSPNGLAVSSYEQY
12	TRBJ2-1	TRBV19	ASSISGNTNEQF
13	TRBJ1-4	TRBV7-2	ASSLVGYRGEKLF
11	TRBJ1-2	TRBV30	AWSNHSLYGYT
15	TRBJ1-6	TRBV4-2	ASSQESPSSYNSPLH
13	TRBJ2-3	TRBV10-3	AISPQLPSADTQY
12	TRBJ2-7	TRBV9	ASSVGGEGGEQY